This is a list of T cell receptor beta chains from one sample in a study of blood T cell repertoires in COVID-19. Measured with immunoSEQ multiplex PCR; TCRdb has only the in-frame clones, and not every one. The sample consists of approximately 59,000 clones, about 83% of them appearing once. Sequenced sample: peripheral blood. The receptors were sampled from a man in his forties with active COVID-19. CDR3s include the opening cysteine and the closing phenylalanine or tryptophan. The D gene is left open where the match is weak. For some rows the clone size is stated as once, few or many, or as a class when expanded; others skip it.

J: TRBJ1-5; V: TRBV5-1; D: TRBD1; size: .; length: 15; DNA: TGCGCCAGCAGCGCCGGGACAGGGGGGGATCAGCCCCAGCATTTT; CDR3: CASSAGTGGDQPQHF
J: TRBJ1-5; V: TRBV6-1; D: TRBD1; size: .; length: 17; DNA: TGTGCCAGCAGTGATATAGGACAGGGGCAGAAAGGACAGCCCCAGCATTTT; CDR3: CASSDIGQGQKGQPQHF
J: TRBJ2-7; V: TRBV30; D: .; size: once; length: 14; DNA: TGTGCCTGGAGTGTACGGCAGGGGCCCTACGAGCAGTACTTC; CDR3: CAWSVRQGPYEQYF
J: TRBJ2-1; V: TRBV19; D: TRBD2; size: .; length: 12; DNA: TGTGCCAGTAGTACGGCTAGCGGGAGCTCGTTCTTC; CDR3: CASSTASGSSFF
J: TRBJ1-3; V: TRBV10-3; D: .; size: .; length: 14; DNA: TGTGCCATCAGTGAGCGGAGCCGCGGAAACACCATATATTTT; CDR3: CAISERSRGNTIYF
J: TRBJ1-2; V: TRBV2; D: .; size: .; length: 12; DNA: TGTGCCAGCAGGGAAGGAGGCTATGGCTACACCTTC; CDR3: CASREGGYGYTF
J: TRBJ2-3; V: TRBV29-1; D: .; size: .; length: 15; DNA: TGCAGCGTGGGGGCAGGGAGTTCGAGGACAGATACGCAGTATTTT; CDR3: CSVGAGSSRTDTQYF
J: TRBJ2-7; V: TRBV11-2; D: TRBD1; size: .; length: 15; DNA: TGTGCCAGCAGCCCCAACAGGGGGCAGGCCTACGAGCAGTACTTC; CDR3: CASSPNRGQAYEQYF
J: TRBJ1-1; V: TRBV6-1; D: .; size: few; length: 13; DNA: TGTGCCAGCAGTGAACGCGGGGAAACTGAAGCTTTCTTT; CDR3: CASSERGETEAFF
J: TRBJ2-1; V: TRBV6-1; D: TRBD2; size: .; length: 15; DNA: TGTGCCAGCAGTGAAGCTAGCGGGAGCTACAATGAGCAGTTCTTC; CDR3: CASSEASGSYNEQFF
J: TRBJ2-1; V: TRBV4-2; D: .; size: .; length: 16; DNA: TGTGCCAGCAGCCAAGATCGGGGAACGGAGACCAATGAGCAGTTCTTC; CDR3: CASSQDRGTETNEQFF
J: TRBJ2-7; V: TRBV11-2; D: .; size: .; length: 15; DNA: TGTGCCAGCAGCCCTGGCAGGTCGAGCTCCTACGAGCAGTACTTC; CDR3: CASSPGRSSSYEQYF
J: TRBJ2-1; V: TRBV7-6; D: .; size: .; length: 15; DNA: TGTGCCAGCAGCCCCGTGCTAGCCTCCTACAATGAGCAGTTCTTC; CDR3: CASSPVLASYNEQFF
J: TRBJ2-2; V: TRBV28; D: TRBD1; size: .; length: 17; DNA: TGTGCCAGCAGTTTTAGGGCGGGACAGGGGAGAACCGGGGAGCTGTTTTTT; CDR3: CASSFRAGQGRTGELFF
J: TRBJ2-7; V: TRBV7-9; D: TRBD1; size: .; length: 16; DNA: TGTGCCAGCAGTCGCCCCGGGGCAGGGGGACCCTACGAGCAGTACTTC; CDR3: CASSRPGAGGPYEQYF
J: TRBJ2-7; V: TRBV19; D: .; size: once; length: 14; DNA: TGTGCCAGTAGTGACACCCGAGAGAAGTACGAGCAGTACTTC; CDR3: CASSDTREKYEQYF
J: TRBJ2-2; V: TRBV9; D: .; size: few; length: 17; DNA: TGTGCCAGCAGCGAGCCCCGTGGGGCTCCGAACACCGGGGAGCTGTTTTTT; CDR3: CASSEPRGAPNTGELFF
J: TRBJ2-5; V: TRBV27; D: TRBD1; size: .; length: 16; DNA: TGTGCCAGCAGCCGTGGGACAGGGCGGTTGGGGGAGACCCAGTACTTC; CDR3: CASSRGTGRLGETQYF
J: TRBJ1-5; V: TRBV6-5; D: TRBD1; size: few; length: 14; DNA: TGTGCCAGCAGGCGGCAGGGACAGGATCAGCCCCAGCATTTT; CDR3: CASRRQGQDQPQHF
J: TRBJ1-4; V: TRBV28; D: .; size: .; length: 21; DNA: TGTGCCAGCAGTTTAAGGATTTTAAGGGACTCCCCTGGGGCAACTAATGAAAAACTGTTTTTT; CDR3: CASSLRILRDSPGATNEKLFF
J: TRBJ2-1; V: TRBV4-2; D: TRBD1; size: once; length: 16; DNA: TGTGCCAGCAGCCAGCCGGACAGGGAAAACTACAATGAGCAGTTCTTC; CDR3: CASSQPDRENYNEQFF
J: TRBJ1-1; V: TRBV6-2/TRBV6-3; D: .; size: .; length: 16; DNA: TGTGCCAGCAGCCCTAAGAGGCCGCGAATGAACACTGAAGCTTTCTTT; CDR3: CASSPKRPRMNTEAFF
J: TRBJ2-1; V: TRBV25-1; D: .; size: .; length: 14; DNA: TGTGCCAGCAGGGACACTTCCCCTTACAATGAGCAGTTCTTC; CDR3: CASRDTSPYNEQFF
J: TRBJ2-2; V: TRBV3-1/TRBV3-2; D: TRBD1; size: .; length: 16; DNA: TGTGCCAGCAGCTGGGGACGGACAGGGGAGGCCGGGGAGCTGTTTTTT; CDR3: CASSWGRTGEAGELFF
J: TRBJ1-1; V: TRBV12-3/TRBV12-4; D: .; size: .; length: 13; DNA: TGTGCCAGCAGTTCCCTCAGGGTCACTGAAGCTTTCTTT; CDR3: CASSSLRVTEAFF
J: TRBJ2-1; V: TRBV7-8; D: TRBD2; size: .; length: 16; DNA: TGTGCCAGCAGCTCAATCGGCGGGAGGGAACGGAATGAGCAGTTCTTC; CDR3: CASSSIGGRERNEQFF